These 32 T cell receptor beta chains share one sample of origin, sequenced in a study of blood T cells in healthy people across ages (dated by TCRdb to between 2014 and 2017). Library generation was performed with 5' RACE. Instrument on record: Illumina HiSeq 2500. A second roughly 6 to 12 cycle PCR used a sample-barcoded 5' primer and a J-beta primer mix. TCRdb ran its own pipeline on the public reads, namely fastp trimming at Q25 and MiXCR clone calling, and kept in-frame beta chains. CDR3 protein sequences are deduplicated, and each keeps its most common genes and DNA. This sample lists hundreds of thousands of distinct CDR3 sequences; roughly three fifths were detected once. Roughly 25% of the sample rests with the top ten. Sequenced: blood. Source of these receptors: a middle-aged man in good health.

This clonotype was recorded at least ten times. V usage is TRBV7-2 and J usage is TRBJ2-1, with 12 bases that match TRBD2. Unmatched junction bases numbered 5, after V lost 5 bases and J lost 6 bases. This CDR3 spans 15 amino acids. Germline CDR1 is SGHTA and CDR2 is FQGNSA. This chain's CDR3 is CASSETSGGANEQFF. The CDR3 bases are TGTGCCAGCAGCGAGACTAGCGGGGGTGCCAATGAGCAGTTCTTC.

The J gene is TRBJ2-1, the V gene TRBV7-8; D perhaps matches TRBD2 (6 bases). TRBJ2-7 matches the DNA end more closely, so the J call is doubtful. Germline CDR1 reads SGHVS; CDR2 reads FQNEAQ. The CDR3 totals 16 residues. The DNA of the CDR3 is TGTGCCAGCAGCACTCGGGGAGGCCTTGAGGGGTACGAGCAGTACTTC. It is translated as CASSTRGGLEGYEQYF.

This chain joins TRBV20-1 and TRBJ1-2; 7 nucleotides line up with TRBD1. Germline CDR1 is DFQATT and CDR2 is SNEGSKA (reference sequence). The V segment lost 6 bases and the J segment 8 bases; nucleotides outside the gene matches: 24. The CDR3 has 17 amino acids. This CDR3 reads CSAKLQGGAYWDGGYTF. The CDR3 DNA sequence: TGCAGTGCCAAGCTTCAGGGGGGCGCTTATTGGGATGGCGGCTACACCTTC.

The chain has TRBV24-1 and TRBJ1-2, with D possibly TRBD1 on 5 matching bases. The germline gives CDR1 KGHDR, CDR2 SFDVKD. The CDR3 has 13 residues. Trimming stripped 4 bases from V and 6 bases from J, with 11 bases between. The CDR3 nucleotides are TGTGCCACCAGTGACCCAGGGTACGATGGCTACACCTTC. Protein: CATSDPGYDGYTF.

This clonotype has only a few counts. This chain links TRBV20-1 with TRBJ1-2; D remains unclear. Germline loops: CDR1 DFQATT, CDR2 SNEGSKA (reference sequence). Trimming removed 1 base from V and 0 bases from J, with 3 bases in between. This CDR3 contains 12 residues. The CDR3 nucleotides read TGCAGTGCTAGAGGGCCTAACTATGGCTACACCTTC. Translating gives CSARGPNYGYTF.

The V call is TRBV9, the J call TRBJ2-5; perhaps TRBD1 as D (6 bases). Germline lookup yields CDR1 SGDLS and CDR2 YYNGEE. There are 15 residues in the CDR3. Trimming shortened V by 0 bases and J by 1 base, and 10 bases separated the two germline ends. CDR3: CASSVEGVAQETQYF. The CDR3 DNA sequence: TGTGCCAGCAGCGTAGAGGGGGTAGCCCAAGAGACCCAGTACTTC.

This chain joins TRBV29-1 and TRBJ1-4, with D uncertain. CDR1 and CDR2 (germline): SQVTM, ANQGSEA. The CDR3 spans 11 residues. Trimming stripped 6 bases from V and 8 bases from J, with 10 bases between. CDR3 in amino acids: CSVNFREKLFF. The CDR3 DNA reads as TGCAGCGTAAATTTCAGGGAAAAACTGTTTTTT. Based on the CDR3 plus reference TRBV29-1 and TRBJ1-4, the full variable domain is SAVISQKPSRDICQRGTSLTIQCQVDSQVTMMFWYRQQPGQSLTLIATANQGSEATYESGFVIDKFPISRPNLTFSTLTVSNMSPEDSSIYLCSVNFREKLFFGSGTQLSVL.

This CDR3 is CAIRGERDSSYEQYF. In nucleotides, the CDR3 is TGTGCCATCAGGGGGGAGCGGGATTCCTCGTACGAGCAGTACTTC. The J gene is TRBJ2-7, the V gene TRBV10-3, with 7 bases aligning to TRBD2. This CDR3 has 15 residues. The ends lost 6 bases at V and 4 bases at J; junction bases unmatched: 12. The germline V gene has CDR1 ENHRY and CDR2 SYGVKD.

This clonotype was recorded a few times. The chain links TRBV15 to TRBJ2-6; no firm D call. Trimming took off 0 bases at V and 1 base at J, with 4 bases between the two ends. Germline loops: CDR1 LNHNV, CDR2 YYDKDF (reference sequence). The CDR3 has 15 amino acids. CDR3 sequence: CATSRDGSGANVLTF. As DNA, the CDR3 is TGTGCCACCAGCAGAGATGGGTCTGGGGCCAACGTCCTGACTTTC.

J is TRBJ1-1 and V is TRBV4-1; D possibly corresponds to TRBD1 (5 bases). Per germline, CDR1 MGHRA and CDR2 YSYEKL. This CDR3 is built from 13 residues. The V end was cut by 1 base, the J end by 7 bases, with 10 bases between. The CDR3 nucleotides are TGCGCCAGCAGCCAAGTAGACAGACGTGAAGCTTTCTTT. Protein product: CASSQVDRREAFF.

This clonotype turned up a few times. The chain combines TRBV4-3 with TRBJ2-7, with D possibly being TRBD1 (5 bases). The V end was cut by 1 base, the J end by 4 bases, with 14 bases between. CDR1 is LGHNA, CDR2 YSLEER, per germline. The CDR3 totals 15 residues. CDR3 residues: CASSQAPQGSYEQYF. The CDR3 DNA is TGCGCCAGCAGCCAAGCCCCGCAGGGAAGTTACGAGCAGTACTTC.

The rearrangement uses TRBV7-2 and TRBJ1-5; D remains ambiguous. Germline CDR1 is SGHTA and CDR2 is FQGNSA. With 6 bases removed from V and 5 bases from J, the gap between germline ends came to 11 bases. This CDR3 region has 13 residues. DNA for the CDR3: TGTGCCAGCAGATACACGGCGGATCAGCCCCAGCATTTT. Protein product: CASRYTADQPQHF.

This clonotype was detected a few times. The CDR3, as DNA: TGTGCCAGCAGCCTCCCGGGACAGTCAGCGCCCCAGCATTTT. It specifies CASSLPGQSAPQHF. The chain has TRBV7-2 and TRBJ1-5; 7 nucleotides line up with TRBD1. Germline CDR1 and CDR2: SGHTA and FQGNSA. The CDR3 is 14 amino acids. V gave up 5 bases and J gave up 9 bases; unmatched junction bases: 10.

The rearrangement links TRBV6-6 to TRBJ2-3; 7 bases map to TRBD2. The CDR3 sequence is 16 residues long. Germline assignment: CDR1 MNHNY and CDR2 SVGAGI (reference sequence). Unmatched junction bases numbered 9, after V lost 5 bases and J lost 1 base. In DNA form, the CDR3 reads TGTGCCAGCAGTACCGGACTAGTAGGGGGCACAGATACGCAGTATTTT. Amino acids: CASSTGLVGGTDTQYF.

This clonotype was observed a handful of times. This chain links TRBV12-3 or TRBV12-4 with TRBJ1-2; D not resolved. V gave up 1 base and J gave up 0 bases, with 6 bases separating them. The CDR3 sequence is 14 residues long. The CDR3 spells CASSLEVANYGYTF. The DNA of the CDR3 is TGTGCCAGCAGTTTAGAGGTAGCTAACTATGGCTACACCTTC.

CDR3 in DNA: TGTGCCAGCAGTACCTCAGGGGGCCGCGAAACCATTCAGTACTTC. Translation gives CASSTSGGRETIQYF. This chain connects TRBV27 to TRBJ2-4; 8 nucleotides line up with TRBD1. J lost 9 bases, V lost 5 bases, and 12 bases had no gene match. The CDR3 runs 15 residues. Germline lookup yields CDR1 MNHEY and CDR2 SMNVEV (reference sequence).

This clonotype came up a few times. The chain employs TRBV29-1 and TRBJ2-3; either TRBD1 or TRBD2 may supply D (5 bases each). The CDR3 covers 15 residues. CDR1 and CDR2 (germline): SQVTM, ANQGSEA. Trimming took off 6 bases at V and 6 bases at J, with 22 bases between the two ends. CDR3 in amino acids: CSVLVQRQGFDTQYF. DNA of the CDR3: TGCAGCGTCTTAGTACAGCGGCAGGGTTTCGATACGCAGTATTTT.

This chain joins TRBV7-7 and TRBJ2-7; D might be TRBD1 (7 bases). Per germline, CDR1 SSHAT and CDR2 FNYEAQ (reference sequence). CDR3 length: 15 amino acids. Trimming shortened V by 5 bases and J by 5 bases, and 19 bases separated the two germline ends. The CDR3 protein is CASSIRPGGRDEQYF. In DNA, the CDR3 is TGTGCCAGCAGCATACGTCCAGGGGGGAGAGACGAGCAGTACTTC.

V and J are TRBV3-1 and TRBJ2-5, with 11 bases that match TRBD2. Losses at the gene ends were 1 base for V and 11 bases for J; bases not matched to a gene: 15. Germline assignment: CDR1 LGHDT and CDR2 YNNKEL (reference sequence). CDR3 length: 17 amino acids. The CDR3 spells CASSQGLAGTGIREQYF. The CDR3 region has the DNA TGTGCCAGCAGCCAAGGACTAGCGGGAACCGGGATTCGGGAGCAGTACTTC.

The chain has TRBV14 and TRBJ2-1, with 9 bases identical to TRBD1. V dropped 0 bases and J dropped 5; count of bases not matched to a gene: 14. Per the germline V gene, CDR1 is SGHDN and CDR2 is FVKESK. This CDR3 is 19 amino acids long. CDR3 nucleotides: TGTGCCAGCAGCCAAGATCTGGCGCAGACAGGGGGTGTGAACAATGAGCAGTTCTTC. Translating gives CASSQDLAQTGGVNNEQFF.

The rearrangement links TRBV21-1 to TRBJ2-1; the table's D call of TRBD2 was not tested on the DNA. TRBV21-1 is given as a pseudogene. The CDR3 totals 15 residues. The CDR3 spells CASSMGLALHNEQFF. The CDR3 bases are TGTGCCAGCAGCATGGGACTAGCTCTTCACAATGAGCAGTTCTTC.

The chain combines TRBV2 with TRBJ1-5; perhaps TRBD1 as D (5 bases). Trimming shortened V by 1 base and J by 5 bases, and 6 bases separated the two germline ends. The CDR3 consists of 13 residues. Germline V gives CDR1 SNHLY, CDR2 FYNNEI. CDR3 coding DNA: TGTGCCAGCAGTGAAGGCAGGGATCAGCCCCAGCATTTT. Translated: CASSEGRDQPQHF.

In the case of this clonotype: The junction shows a germline mismatch at one end, possibly a read error. The chain combines TRBV6-5 with TRBJ1-2, with 8 nucleotides matching TRBD1. CDR1 and CDR2 from the germline V gene are MNHEY and SVGAGI. This CDR3 comprises 14 residues. CDR3 amino acids: CASSCGQGAYGYTF. The CDR3 DNA follows: TGTGCCAGTAGTTGCGGTCAGGGGGCGTATGGCTACACCTTC.

The chain joins TRBV3-1 to TRBJ2-1; 8 nucleotides align to TRBD2. With 0 bases clipped from V and 9 bases from J, the junction kept 7 bases outside the gene matches. Germline CDR1 and CDR2: LGHDT and YNNKEL (reference sequence). CDR3 length equals 15 residues. The CDR3, as DNA: TGTGCCAGCAGCCAAGAGGGACTAGATCCGGGTGAGCAGTTCTTC. Its protein is CASSQEGLDPGEQFF.

This clonotype was seen more than once but under ten times. The rearrangement joins TRBV27 to TRBJ1-1, with a weak D call TRBD1 (5 bases). The CDR3 is made up of 13 amino acids. CDR1 is MNHEY, CDR2 SMNVEV, per germline (reference sequence). V was cut by 6 bases and J by 1 base, with 9 bases left in between. The CDR3 DNA follows: TGTGCCAGCAGACCCCAGGGGAACACTGAAGCTTTCTTT. This codes for CASRPQGNTEAFF.

The chain carries TRBV6-2 or TRBV6-3 and TRBJ2-5, with TRBD2 matching over 7 bases. The CDR3 runs 15 residues. Germline V gene lookup returns CDR1 MNHEY and CDR2 SVGEGT. The ends lost 2 bases at V and 11 bases at J; junction bases unmatched: 14. The DNA of the CDR3 is TGTGCCAGCAGTTACACGATCGGGACTATGAATGAGCAGTACTTC. Its protein is CASSYTIGTMNEQYF.

This clonotype was detected only a few times. The chain is built from TRBV6-1 and TRBJ1-1; no reliable D call. Germline V gene lookup returns CDR1 MNHNS and CDR2 SASEGT. The V and J ends lost 6 bases and 6 bases respectively, with 14 bases between them. The CDR3 runs 13 residues. The CDR3 region has the DNA TGTGCCAGCAGCGACGCTAGGTGGGCTGAAGCTTTCTTT. As protein: CASSDARWAEAFF.

This clonotype was seen a few times. The chain uses TRBV2 and TRBJ2-4; D ambiguous. The J call may be mistaken, given a closer DNA end match to TRBJ2-5. Germline V gene sequence: CDR1 SNHLY, CDR2 FYNNEI. This CDR3 is built from 12 residues. The CDR3 sequence is CAGSVRQETQYF. CDR3 nucleotides: TGTGCCGGCTCAGTGCGCCAAGAGACCCAGTACTTC.

V is TRBV4-2 and J is TRBJ1-4; D may be TRBD1 (5 bases). Trimming took 2 bases from V and 8 from J, leaving 12 bases between them. Per germline, CDR1 LGHNA and CDR2 YNFKEQ. CDR3 length: 14 amino acids. The DNA of the CDR3 is TGTGCCAGCAGCCAAAGGAAACCAGGGGAAAAACTGTTTTTT. This gives the protein CASSQRKPGEKLFF.

A word on this clonotype: Compared with germline, one end of the junction differs, possibly owing to a read error. This chain uses TRBV24-1 with TRBJ1-2, with D possibly being TRBD1 (5 bases). This CDR3 region has 16 residues. CDR1 and CDR2 from the germline V gene are KGHDR and SFDVKD. CDR3 region: CATSDLRRDGAYRYTF. Written as DNA, the CDR3 is TGTGCCACCAGTGATTTGCGTAGGGACGGCGCCTATCGCTACACCTTC.

This clonotype was observed a few times. The chain recombines TRBV4-2 with TRBJ2-3; weak D call: TRBD2 (6 bases). Trimming took 1 base from V and 6 from J, leaving 14 bases between them. Germline V gene data show CDR1 as LGHNA and CDR2 as YNFKEQ. The CDR3 totals 15 residues. The CDR3 DNA sequence: TGTGCCAGCAGCCAAGCCCCCGGCGGGATGGATACGCAGTATTTT. Protein: CASSQAPGGMDTQYF.

This chain uses TRBV4-3 with TRBJ2-7, with 9 nucleotides matching TRBD1. The CDR3 consists of 16 residues. Germline lookup yields CDR1 LGHNA and CDR2 YSLEER. The J segment lost 1 base and the V segment lost 0 bases, leaving 4 bases of the junction unmatched. CDR3: CASSQDGTGRSYEQYF. DNA of the CDR3: TGCGCCAGCAGCCAAGACGGGACAGGGAGGTCCTACGAGCAGTACTTC.